The 12 T cell receptor beta chains reported below all come from one sample, sequenced in a study of T cell changes during pregnancy in multiple sclerosis. The data were produced by immunoSEQ multiplex PCR, yet TCRdb's version contains in-frame clones alone and is incomplete. The repertoire holds 45,000 to 55,000 clones, with about 90% as singletons. The sample here was peripheral blood, taken in the first trimester of pregnancy. The receptors stem from a female donor with multiple sclerosis, enrolled in a pregnancy study.

This clone was picked up one time. The chain couples TRBV4-3 to TRBJ1-2; D uncertain. Germline loops: CDR1 LGHNA, CDR2 YSLEER. The CDR3 runs 16 residues. Trimming left V 3 bases short and J 4 bases short, with 18 bases between. This chain's CDR3 is CASSHDSGGDGYGYTF. In DNA, the CDR3 is TGCGCCAGCAGCCACGATTCTGGAGGCGATGGCTATGGCTACACCTTC.

This sequence joins TRBV29-1 and TRBJ2-5; D possibly corresponds to TRBD1 (6 bases). V was shortened by 7 bases and J by 2 bases, with 8 bases between the two germline ends. CDR3 length equals 11 residues. The germline V gene encodes CDR1 SQVTM and CDR2 ANQGSEA. The CDR3 DNA reads as TGCAGCGCAGGACAGCAAGAGACCCAGTACTTC. Protein sequence: CSAGQQETQYF.

This chain links TRBV5-1 with TRBJ1-6; 9 nucleotides agree with TRBD1. V dropped 2 bases and J dropped 7; count of bases not matched to a gene: 1. The CDR3 has 14 amino acids. Per germline, CDR1 SGHRS and CDR2 YFSETQ. The DNA for the CDR3 is TGCGCCAGCAGCTTAGGACAGGGGAATTCACCCCTCCACTTT. The encoded protein is CASSLGQGNSPLHF.

The chain uses TRBV7-8 and TRBJ1-1; maybe TRBD1 (5 bases). CDR1 is SGHVS, CDR2 FQNEAQ, per germline. V lost 5 bases to trimming and J lost 7 bases, with 8 bases between them. CDR3 size: 11 residues. The CDR3 DNA reads as TGTGCCAGCAGCGGCAGGGATGAAGCTTTCTTT. It translates to CASSGRDEAFF.

The chain recombines TRBV11-3 with TRBJ2-3; no reliable D call. Per germline, CDR1 SGHNT and CDR2 YENEEA. Trimming cost V 5 bases and J 1 base, with 7 bases left between them. The CDR3 runs to 13 residues. CDR3 amino acids: CASSPGGTDTQYF. CDR3 DNA sequence: TGTGCCAGCAGCCCCGGTGGCACAGATACGCAGTATTTT.

This clone was seen a handful of times. The chain joins TRBV7-2 to TRBJ2-1, with 7 bases that match TRBD2. J gave up 4 bases and V 1 base, and 13 bases lay outside the gene matches. Germline V gene lookup returns CDR1 SGHTA and CDR2 FQGNSA. This CDR3 has 18 amino acids. The CDR3 DNA is TGTGCCAGCAGCTTAGTTCCTCGCGGGGGTCCGAGATACAATGAGCAGTTCTTC. Translated: CASSLVPRGGPRYNEQFF.

This clone was detected only once. The V call is TRBV27, the J call TRBJ2-7, with TRBD1 matching over 7 bases. The CDR3 loop spans 15 amino acids. V shed 3 bases, J shed 4 bases, and the junction held 9 bases outside the gene matches. Germline V gene data show CDR1 as MNHEY and CDR2 as SMNVEV (reference sequence). CDR3 nucleotide sequence: TGTGCCAGCAGTTTTATCCGACAGGGAAGGTACGAGCAGTACTTC. Translated: CASSFIRQGRYEQYF.

The chain is built from TRBV6-4 and TRBJ2-2; unclear D gene. CDR3 size: 14 residues. Deletions cut 8 bases from V and 2 bases from J, with 12 bases between. Germline loops: CDR1 MRHNA, CDR2 SNTAGT. This CDR3 is CASRRVANTGELFF. DNA for the CDR3: TGTGCCAGCCGCCGGGTCGCAAACACCGGGGAGCTGTTTTTT.

The chain recombines TRBV30 with TRBJ1-5; possible D gene TRBD1, 6 bases. The ends were cut back, 2 bases at V and 5 bases at J, with 22 bases in the middle. Germline V CDR1 and CDR2: GTSNPN, SVGIG (reference sequence). The CDR3 spans 17 residues. This chain's CDR3 is CAWSTGSRGAHYQPQHF. The DNA for the CDR3 is TGTGCCTGGAGTACTGGGAGTCGGGGGGCCCACTATCAGCCCCAGCATTTT.

The chain joins TRBV2 to TRBJ2-2, with D unresolved. Germline CDR1 is SNHLY and CDR2 is FYNNEI. CDR3 length: 15 residues. Trimming pared 2 bases from V and 1 base from J, leaving 8 bases between. Written as DNA, the CDR3 is TGTGCCAGCAGTGAATTTAGCAAGAACACCGGGGAGCTGTTTTTT. It codes for CASSEFSKNTGELFF.

V and J are TRBV7-6 and TRBJ2-7; TRBD2 is a possible D gene (5 bases). Germline CDR1 and CDR2: SGHVS and FNYEAQ. V gave up 6 bases and J gave up 7 bases, with 19 bases separating them. This CDR3 comprises 14 residues. The CDR3 reads CASSSRTSLGEQYF. CDR3 coding DNA: TGTGCCAGCAGTTCCCGGACTTCCCTGGGGGAGCAGTACTTC.

The chain couples TRBV5-1 to TRBJ2-7, with D possibly matching TRBD1 (5 bases). V lost 0 bases to trimming and J lost 5 bases, with 9 bases between them. Germline loops: CDR1 SGHRS, CDR2 YFSETQ. There are 13 residues in the CDR3. CDR3 coding DNA: TGCGCCAGCAGCTTGGCAGGGATGGACGAGCAGTACTTC. Translated, it gives CASSLAGMDEQYF.